This T cell receptor beta chain was obtained from a study of cytomegalovirus exposure and HLA in healthy donors. The PCR employed 60 Vbeta primers together with 13 Jbeta primers. Libraries were prepared by immunoSEQ multiplex PCR; TCRdb keeps only in-frame clonotypes and omits some of them. The sample records about 160,000 clones, approximately 77% being singletons. Germline lookup yields CDR1 SGHRS and CDR2 YFSETQ. V lost 3 bases to trimming and J lost 0 bases; unmatched junction nucleotides: 4. This CDR3 comprises 16 residues. This clone was counted between two and nine times. This clonotype originated in a man aged 50 to 60 in good health and CMV-seropositive. Specimen: PBMCs. V usage is TRBV5-1 and J usage is TRBJ1-3, with TRBD1 matching 9 bases. CDR3 sequence (DNA): TGCGCCAGCAGCTCGGGACAGGGCTTCTCTGGAAACACCATATATTTT. It specifies CASSSGQGFSGNTIYF.